This TCR beta chain stems from a study of T cell repertoires in cytomegalovirus infection (dated by TCRdb to the late 2010s). About the full investigation: Donor HLA type was relevant to the analysis, because carriage of CMV infection together with the matching HLA type was indicated by public TCR beta signatures. The investigation overall reported the following: The ex vivo response was dominated by HLA-C-restricted CMV-specific TCR beta clonotypes, which also provided the single most frequent clonotype in two of eight donors. In both this cohort and an independent roughly 330-donor cohort, the cumulative frequency of public TCR beta family members distinguished carriers of CMV infection plus the relevant HLA type.

The instrument given in TCRdb is Illumina HiSeq 1500. The public reads were reprocessed in TCRdb via fastp at Q25 and MiXCR, keeping in-frame beta chains. Identical CDR3 proteins give one entry, which carries the most common genes and DNA. Within this sample are hundreds of thousands of distinct CDR3 sequences, with roughly 35% of them counted one time only. 2.5% to 3.5% of the sample lies in the top ten. With regard to this clonotype: Its antigen is unknown. Germline and junction disagree at one end, which may indicate a read error.

This sequence was found in a human donor in good health (CMV status not recorded). Some clones in this sample may be carry-over from other donors' samples. The specimen sequenced was PBMCs.

CDR3 reads: CARSLGREDLPYNEQFF. The DNA reads TGTGCCAGAAGCTTAGGCCGGGAGGACCTACCCTACAATGAGCAGTTCTTC. This chain is built from TRBV7-6 and TRBJ2-1; 7 nucleotides in the junction match TRBD2. Via the germline V gene, CDR1 is SGHVS and CDR2 FNYEAQ. The CDR3 covers 17 residues, taking in both the cysteine and the phenylalanine. The kept DNA is CDR3 alone, 51 bases in frame from the first base.